These 20 T cell receptor beta chains were all obtained from the same sample, sequenced in a study of T cell changes during pregnancy in multiple sclerosis. Sequenced by immunoSEQ multiplex PCR; TCRdb stores in-frame clones only, minus some. Of about 69,000 clones in the sample, about 91% were seen once. This sample comprised CD4+ T cells from peripheral blood mononuclear cells, obtained in the third trimester of pregnancy. The receptor set was obtained from a female donor in good health, enrolled as a control in a pregnancy study.

This clone occurred once. The CDR3 here is CASSQAGRAGVGRKLFF. For the CDR3, the DNA is TGCGCCAGCAGCCAAGCGGGGAGGGCAGGGGTGGGTCGAAAACTGTTTTTT. V usage is TRBV4-1 and J usage is TRBJ1-4; maybe TRBD1 (6 bases). The V end was cut by 1 base, the J end by 10 bases, with 22 bases between. Germline CDR1 reads MGHRA; CDR2 reads YSYEKL. CDR3 size: 17 residues.

The chain uses TRBV30 and TRBJ2-7, with 10 bases fitting TRBD2. The trim removed 4 bases at V and 6 bases at J, leaving 0 bases unmatched. The germline CDR1 and CDR2 sequences are GTSNPN and SVGIG (reference sequence). This CDR3 region has 11 residues. The chain's CDR3 is CAWTSGGEQYF. In nucleotides, the CDR3 is TGTGCCTGGACTAGCGGGGGCGAGCAGTACTTC.

The chain recombines TRBV30 with TRBJ2-5; tentative D call: TRBD2 (6 bases). CDR1 GTSNPN and CDR2 SVGIG come from the germline V gene (reference sequence). Deletions cut 4 bases from V and 0 bases from J, with 9 bases between. The CDR3 length is 13 residues. In DNA form, the CDR3 reads TGTGCCTGGACCTCTAGCGACCAAGAGACCCAGTACTTC. Translation gives CAWTSSDQETQYF. Full variable domain (outside the CDR3, taken from reference TRBV30 and TRBJ2-5): SQTIHQWPATLVQPVGSPLSLECTVEGTSNPNLYWYRQAAGRGLQLLFYSVGIGQISSEVPQNLSASRPQDRQFILSSKKLLLSDSGFYLCAWTSSDQETQYFGPGTRLLVL.

The J gene is TRBJ1-6, the V gene TRBV30, with 7 bases matching TRBD1. Germline CDR1 reads GTSNPN; CDR2 reads SVGIG (reference sequence). The CDR3 length is 13 residues. Unmatched junction bases numbered 5, after V lost 3 bases and J lost 9 bases. CDR3 nucleotides: TGTGCCTGGAGCGCGAGACAGGGTTCACCCCTCCACTTT. Encoded protein: CAWSARQGSPLHF.

V is TRBV5-4 and J is TRBJ1-1, with D tentatively TRBD1 (5 bases). Trimming pared 6 bases from V and 3 bases from J, leaving 18 bases between. The CDR3 loop spans 15 amino acids. Germline values: CDR1 SGHNT, CDR2 YYREEE (reference sequence). CDR3 region: CASIATQGTYTEAFF. DNA for the CDR3: TGTGCCAGCATCGCCACCCAGGGTACGTACACTGAAGCTTTCTTT.

This clone came up a few times. The chain recombines TRBV6-5 with TRBJ1-2; no firm D call. V was shortened by 6 bases and J by 2 bases, with 10 bases between the two germline ends. Germline CDR1 is MNHEY and CDR2 is SVGAGI. The length of the CDR3 is 13 residues. This CDR3 is CASSQGGNYGYTF. In DNA form, the CDR3 reads TGTGCCAGCAGCCAAGGAGGGAACTATGGCTACACCTTC.

This clone came up once. The V gene is TRBV6-5, the J gene TRBJ1-3, with D possibly TRBD1 on 5 matching bases. Trimming shortened V by 5 bases and J by 1 base, and 9 bases separated the two germline ends. Per the germline V gene, CDR1 is MNHEY and CDR2 is SVGAGI. The CDR3 has 14 residues. Written as DNA, the CDR3 is TGTGCCAGCAGTACGGGGGGTTCTGGAAACACCATATATTTT. This codes for CASSTGGSGNTIYF.

The V call is TRBV7-2, the J call TRBJ2-7, with 9 bases identical to TRBD2. Germline CDR1 is SGHTA and CDR2 is FQGNSA. This CDR3 has 16 residues. J gave up 3 bases and V 5 bases, and 11 bases lay outside the gene matches. The CDR3 protein is CASSPLGGGGRYEQYF. CDR3 in DNA: TGTGCCAGCAGCCCACTGGGCGGGGGGGGCCGCTACGAGCAGTACTTC.

V gene TRBV19 combines with J gene TRBJ2-7, with 8 bases that match TRBD1. With 6 bases clipped from V and 9 bases from J, the junction kept 7 bases outside the gene matches. This CDR3 has 12 amino acids. The germline CDR1 and CDR2 sequences are LNHDA and SQIVND (reference sequence). CDR3 region: CASRRQGARQYF. The CDR3 DNA sequence: TGTGCCAGTAGGCGGCAGGGGGCGCGGCAGTACTTC.

The chain links TRBV10-3 to TRBJ2-7; 11 nucleotides match TRBD1. The J segment lost 5 bases and the V segment lost 9 bases, leaving 12 bases of the junction unmatched. The germline CDR1 and CDR2 sequences are ENHRY and SYGVKD. CDR3 length: 15 residues. CDR3: CAIRSGQGVSNEQYF. In DNA, the CDR3 is TGTGCCATTCGATCGGGACAGGGGGTCTCGAACGAGCAGTACTTC.

The chain carries TRBV5-1 and TRBJ2-5; 7 bases fit TRBD2. Germline CDR1 SGHRS, CDR2 YFSETQ. V lost 2 bases, J lost 2 bases, and 9 bases stayed unmatched. The length of the CDR3 is 16 residues. CDR3: CASSLRNSGPQETQYF. CDR3 sequence (DNA): TGCGCCAGCAGCTTACGTAATAGCGGGCCTCAAGAGACCCAGTACTTC.

The chain joins TRBV5-4 to TRBJ1-6, with a weak D call TRBD1 (6 bases). The CDR3 is 15 residues long. CDR1 SGHNT and CDR2 YYREEE come from the germline V gene (reference sequence). Trimming left V 0 bases short and J 10 bases short, with 14 bases between. The DNA of the CDR3 is TGTGCCAGCAGCTTGGATAGCAGGGGAAGATCACCCCTCCACTTT. Translated, it gives CASSLDSRGRSPLHF. Full variable domain (outside the CDR3, taken from reference TRBV5-4 and TRBJ1-6): ETGVTQSPTHLIKTRGQQVTLRCSSQSGHNTVSWYQQALGQGPQFIFQYYREEENGRGNFPPRFSGLQFPNYSSELNVNALELDDSALYLCASSLDSRGRSPLHFGNGTRLTVT.

The chain recombines TRBV28 with TRBJ2-4, with TRBD2 as a possible D gene (6 bases). The CDR3 spans 14 residues. CDR1 is MDHEN, CDR2 SYDVKM, per germline. The V gene lost 6 bases and the J gene lost 0 bases, with 9 bases spanning the gap. CDR3 in amino acids: CASRVGLAKNIQYF. The CDR3, as DNA: TGTGCCAGCAGGGTGGGACTAGCCAAAAACATTCAGTACTTC.

This clone was seen a few times. The chain has TRBV30 and TRBJ1-5, with 10 bases matching TRBD1. The J segment lost 6 bases and the V segment lost 1 base, leaving 6 bases of the junction unmatched. The germline CDR1 and CDR2 sequences are GTSNPN and SVGIG (reference sequence). The CDR3 totals 15 residues. CDR3 nucleotide sequence: TGTGCCTGGAGTGGGGACAGGGGAACGGCTCAGCCCCAGCATTTT. It translates to CAWSGDRGTAQPQHF. The whole variable domain, filled in from reference TRBV30 and TRBJ1-5, reads SQTIHQWPATLVQPVGSPLSLECTVEGTSNPNLYWYRQAAGRGLQLLFYSVGIGQISSEVPQNLSASRPQDRQFILSSKKLLLSDSGFYLCAWSGDRGTAQPQHFGDGTRLSIL.

The genes are TRBV12-5 and TRBJ1-2; the D gene is possibly TRBD1 (6 bases). Looked up from germline, CDR1 is LGHNT and CDR2 is FRNRAP. V dropped 8 bases and J dropped 6 bases, with 22 bases sitting between them. This CDR3 comprises 15 residues. The chain's CDR3 is CASSTTRGNKNGYTF. CDR3 nucleotides: TGTGCTAGTAGTACTACCAGGGGAAATAAGAATGGCTACACCTTC.

The chain joins TRBV5-6 to TRBJ2-7; D perhaps matches TRBD1 (6 bases). The length of the CDR3 is 14 residues. Germline V CDR1 and CDR2: SGHDT, YYEEEE. With 0 bases removed from V and 5 bases from J, the gap between germline ends came to 12 bases. The CDR3 region is CASSLVTGSHEQYF. CDR3 bases: TGTGCCAGCAGCTTGGTCACAGGGTCCCACGAGCAGTACTTC.

The J gene is TRBJ1-1, the V gene TRBV7-6; D may be TRBD1 (5 bases). Trimming stripped 5 bases from V and 1 base from J, with 8 bases between. The CDR3 loop spans 13 amino acids. The germline V gene encodes CDR1 SGHVS and CDR2 FNYEAQ. The CDR3 loop is CASSMTANTEAFF. The CDR3 bases are TGTGCCAGCAGCATGACAGCGAACACTGAAGCTTTCTTT.

The rearrangement links TRBV11-3 to TRBJ2-7, with TRBD2 matching 8 bases. The CDR3 totals 16 residues. Germline V CDR1 and CDR2: SGHNT, YENEEA. The ends lost 0 bases at V and 2 bases at J; junction bases unmatched: 6. The CDR3 DNA reads TGTGCCAGCAGCTTAGATTGGCGGGGGGCTACCTACGAGCAGTACTTC. Its translation: CASSLDWRGATYEQYF.

The chain joins TRBV19 to TRBJ2-5; 7 nucleotides align to TRBD2. The V and J ends lost 4 bases and 9 bases, in that order; junction bases with no gene match: 14. CDR3 length: 15 residues. CDR1 and CDR2 (germline): LNHDA, SQIVND (reference sequence). CDR3 DNA sequence: TGTGCCAGTAGTAGGGGACCGCTCGCTGCGGGGGCCCAGTACTTC. This translates into CASSRGPLAAGAQYF.

The chain links TRBV30 to TRBJ1-5; tentative D call: TRBD1 (6 bases). Trimming stripped 2 bases from V and 4 bases from J, with 6 bases between. The CDR3 sequence is 12 residues long. From germline, CDR1 is GTSNPN and CDR2 SVGIG (reference sequence). This chain's CDR3 is CAWSQGNQPQHF. The CDR3 DNA follows: TGTGCCTGGAGTCAGGGGAATCAGCCCCAGCATTTT.